This TCR beta chain was observed in a study of blood T cell repertoires in COVID-19. In germline, CDR1 is MGHDK, CDR2 SYGVNS. Trimming removed 1 base from V and 6 bases from J; junction bases left unmatched: 9. The CDR3 loop spans 16 amino acids. TCRdb's copy holds only in-frame clones and misses some; the assay was immunoSEQ multiplex PCR. The data hold roughly 180,000 clones, with more than 65% observed a single time. The specimen was PBMCs or T cells enriched from blood (not recorded which). The chain joins TRBV25-1 to TRBJ2-1; TRBD2 agrees at 7 bases. The sequence came from a man aged 60-69 years who had recovered from COVID-19. The CDR3 coding sequence is TGTGCCAGCAGTGAATGGGCTAGCGGATCTACCAATGAGCAGTTCTTC. Protein sequence: CASSEWASGSTNEQFF.